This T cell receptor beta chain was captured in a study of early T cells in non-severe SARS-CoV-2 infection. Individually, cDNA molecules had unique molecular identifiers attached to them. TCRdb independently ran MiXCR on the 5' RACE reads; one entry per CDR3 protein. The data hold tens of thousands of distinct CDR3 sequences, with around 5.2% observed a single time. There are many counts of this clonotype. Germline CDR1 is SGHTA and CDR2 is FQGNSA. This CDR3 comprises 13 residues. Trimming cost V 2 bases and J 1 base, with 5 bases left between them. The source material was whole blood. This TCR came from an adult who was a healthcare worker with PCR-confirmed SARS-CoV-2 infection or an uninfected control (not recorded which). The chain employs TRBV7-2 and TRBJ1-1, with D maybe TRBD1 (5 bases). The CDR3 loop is CASSLQGNTEAFF. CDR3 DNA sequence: TGTGCCAGCAGCTTACAGGGGAACACTGAAGCTTTCTTT.